This passage covers 28 T cell receptor beta chains from one sample sequenced in a study of human CD8 memory T cell subsets. A UMI-labeled 5' RACE approach was the method that produced the TCR beta libraries. One entry per CDR3 protein, without DNA, is what TCRdb gives after re-calling the 5' RACE reads. This sample's table reports 10,000 or so distinct CDR3 sequences. Sequenced: CD8+ stem-like memory T cells (TSCM and TCM) sorted from PBMCs. Subset specified: stem-like memory CD8 T cells (TSTEM), CCR7+ PD-1- TIGIT-. Receptor source: a human donor in good health.

J is TRBJ1-5 and V is TRBV28; TCRdb's assignment of TRBD1 cannot be checked, as there is no DNA. The CDR3 runs to 14 residues. Germline assignment: CDR1 MDHEN and CDR2 SYDVKM. CDR3 region: CASSLDRYNQPQHF.

V is TRBV5-1 and J is TRBJ2-7. Germline assignment: CDR1 SGHRS and CDR2 YFSETQ. The CDR3 is 12 amino acids. CDR3 amino acids: CASSLTGYEQYF.

The V and J genes are TRBV7-2 and TRBJ2-7; TCRdb selects TRBD2, and the lack of DNA leaves this call unchecked. Looked up from germline, CDR1 is SGHTA and CDR2 is FQGNSA. This CDR3 contains 16 residues. CDR3 protein: CASSPRLAGDLYEQYF.

The chain combines TRBV4-2 with TRBJ2-7. The CDR3 runs 15 residues. Germline V CDR1 and CDR2: LGHNA, YNFKEQ. The chain's CDR3 is CASSQEMGSAVEQYF.

V is TRBV12-3 or TRBV12-4 and J is TRBJ2-7. The CDR3 extends over 12 amino acids. CDR3 amino acids: CASSFSGDEQYF.

This chain connects TRBV12-3 or TRBV12-4 to TRBJ2-1. The CDR3 totals 12 residues. The CDR3 here is CASSLVGYEQFF.

The chain's CDR3 is CASSPYRLGGELFF. V and J are TRBV28 and TRBJ2-2; the D call from TCRdb, TRBD2, cannot be confirmed without DNA. The CDR3 runs to 14 residues. Germline values: CDR1 MDHEN, CDR2 SYDVKM.

The CDR3 sequence is CASSLIGSGNTIYF. The chain has TRBV11-2 and TRBJ1-3. Germline lookup yields CDR1 SGHAT and CDR2 FQNNGV. This CDR3 has 14 amino acids.

V and J are TRBV23-1 and TRBJ2-5; TCRdb's assignment of TRBD1 cannot be checked, as there is no DNA. TRBV23-1 is classed as an ORF, of uncertain function. This CDR3 has 15 amino acids. The CDR3: CASSLGQGGGETQYF.

This clonotype counts as medium-sized by frequency. The chain joins TRBV6-5 to TRBJ1-2. The CDR3 loop spans 13 amino acids. Germline values: CDR1 MNHEY, CDR2 SVGAGI. This CDR3 reads CASSYSRNYGYTF.

The chain links TRBV6-4 to TRBJ2-7; the D call of TRBD1 rests on TCRdb alone, since no DNA is present to check it. The CDR3 is 18 amino acids. Germline V gene lookup returns CDR1 MRHNA and CDR2 SNTAGT. The CDR3 loop reads CASSDRLIAGTGGYEQYF.

The chain combines TRBV13 with TRBJ2-1; TCRdb gives TRBD1 as the D gene, but with no DNA this cannot be confirmed. CDR3 length: 17 amino acids. Germline V gene lookup returns CDR1 PRHDT and CDR2 FYEKMQ (reference sequence). CDR3 residues: CASSLAPQGGTGNEQFF.

This chain's CDR3 is CASSLWDRSYLYEQYF. The chain combines TRBV7-8 with TRBJ2-7; the TCRdb D gene call, TRBD1, has no DNA to confirm it. Germline CDR1 is SGHVS and CDR2 is FQNEAQ. The CDR3 contains 16 residues. The variable domain in full, with the rest retrieved from reference TRBV7-8 and TRBJ2-7, is GAGVSQSPRYKVAKRGQDVALRCDPISGHVSLFWYQQALGQGPEFLTYFQNEAQLDKSGLPSDRFFAERPEGSVSTLKIQRTQQEDSAVYLCASSLWDRSYLYEQYFGPGTRLTVT.

This chain joins TRBV20-1 and TRBJ1-6; the TCRdb call, TRBD1, lacks DNA for checking. CDR3 length: 12 amino acids. Germline lookup yields CDR1 DFQATT and CDR2 SNEGSKA (reference sequence). The chain's CDR3 is CSDWTPNSPLHF.

CDR3 sequence reads: CASSQYPGIYEQYF. The chain carries TRBV3-1 and TRBJ2-7; TCRdb selects TRBD1, and the lack of DNA leaves this call unchecked. This CDR3 comprises 14 residues. Germline CDR1 is LGHDT and CDR2 is YNNKEL (reference sequence).

This clonotype ranks as medium-sized (0.01 to 0.1%) in terms of frequency. The V gene is TRBV11-3, the J gene TRBJ2-1; TCRdb indicates TRBD1, and absent DNA this call remains unverified. Germline V gene lookup returns CDR1 SGHNT and CDR2 YENEEA. The CDR3 is made up of 15 amino acids. CDR3: CASSLGQGAYNEQFF.

This chain links TRBV7-9 with TRBJ1-2. This CDR3 comprises 15 residues. The germline gives CDR1 SEHNR, CDR2 FQNEAQ (reference sequence). CDR3 region: CASSLGDTINYGYTF.

This clonotype is labeled medium-sized based on frequency. The rearrangement uses TRBV11-3 and TRBJ2-1. This CDR3 has 14 amino acids. CDR1 SGHNT and CDR2 YENEEA come from the germline V gene. The CDR3 sequence is CASSRRSSYNEQFF.

V is TRBV3-1 and J is TRBJ2-2. The CDR3 length is 16 residues. Germline-derived CDR1 and CDR2 are LGHDT and YNNKEL (reference sequence). CDR3 in amino acids: CASSQDPFKNTGELFF. Full variable domain (outside the CDR3, taken from reference TRBV3-1 and TRBJ2-2): DTAVSQTPKYLVTQMGNDKSIKCEQNLGHDTMYWYKQDSKKFLKIMFSYNNKELIINETVPNRFSPKSPDKAHLNLHINSLELGDSAVYFCASSQDPFKNTGELFFGEGSRLTVL.

The J gene is TRBJ1-1, the V gene TRBV20-1; TCRdb gives TRBD1 as the D gene, but with no DNA this cannot be confirmed. Germline V CDR1 and CDR2: DFQATT, SNEGSKA (reference sequence). The CDR3 consists of 14 residues. The CDR3 protein is CSAPVTGGLTEAFF.

This sequence joins TRBV5-5 and TRBJ1-5; TCRdb selects TRBD1, and the lack of DNA leaves this call unchecked. The V gene's germline CDR1 is SGHKS and CDR2 YYEKEE (reference sequence). This CDR3 contains 14 residues. The chain's CDR3 is CASSLGDINQPQHF.

This chain links TRBV6-6 with TRBJ2-2. Germline V gene sequence: CDR1 MNHNY, CDR2 SVGAGI (reference sequence). There are 13 residues in the CDR3. This CDR3 is CATTSENTGELFF.

The chain links TRBV24-1 to TRBJ2-1; TCRdb's assignment of TRBD1 cannot be checked, as there is no DNA. Germline CDR1 KGHDR, CDR2 SFDVKD. This CDR3 contains 13 residues. CDR3 region: CATSVGGGDEQFF.

This sequence joins TRBV6-1 and TRBJ1-1; TCRdb returns TRBD1, unconfirmable since there is no DNA. Germline assignment: CDR1 MNHNS and CDR2 SASEGT. This CDR3 region has 14 residues. This CDR3 is CANSILPGTAEAFF.

This chain links TRBV28 with TRBJ2-7; no DNA is available, so the TRBD2 call from TCRdb remains unchecked. The CDR3 runs 15 residues. Looked up from germline, CDR1 is MDHEN and CDR2 is SYDVKM. CDR3 protein: CASRPGLAIGNEQYF.

J is TRBJ1-4 and V is TRBV5-1. The CDR3 length is 15 residues. Germline V CDR1 and CDR2: SGHRS, YFSETQ. The CDR3 loop is CASSLGYKSNEKLFF.

The chain carries TRBV28 and TRBJ1-1. Germline V gene data show CDR1 as MDHEN and CDR2 as SYDVKM. CDR3 size: 15 residues. The CDR3 is CASSGILKENTEAFF. The full variable domain, rest sourced from reference TRBV28 and TRBJ1-1, is DVKVTQSSRYLVKRTGEKVFLECVQDMDHENMFWYRQDPGLGLRLIYFSYDVKMKEKGDIPEGYSVSREKKERFSLILESASTNQTSMYLCASSGILKENTEAFFGQGTRLTVV.

This chain joins TRBV6-2 or TRBV6-3 and TRBJ2-7; with no DNA, the TCRdb D assignment of TRBD1 cannot be verified. CDR1 MNHEY and CDR2 SVGEGT come from the germline V gene. The CDR3 spans 17 residues. This CDR3 reads CASSYSFGQGSPWEQYF.